The 3 T cell receptor beta chains below come from one sample, sequenced in a study of blood T cells in healthy people across ages (dated by TCRdb to between 2015 and 2017). The library was built by means of 5' RACE. TCRdb lists the instrument as Illumina HiSeq 2500. The second PCR ran for roughly 7 to 12 cycles and used a J-beta primer mix along with a sample-barcoded 5' primer. The public reads were reanalyzed by TCRdb: fastp trimming at Q25, MiXCR alignment, in-frame beta chains only. All rows with the same CDR3 protein become a single entry with the most common DNA and genes. The sample table records 1,100,000 or so distinct CDR3 sequences; around 45% of these occur just once. The top ten hold approximately 17% of the sample. Sequenced material: blood. These receptors all come from a woman aged 60-70 years in good health.

The chain links TRBV27 to TRBJ2-1; 12 bases are a match to TRBD1. The trim removed 2 bases at V and 5 bases at J, leaving 4 bases unmatched. The CDR3 runs 16 residues. CDR1 is MNHEY and CDR2 is SMNVEV in the germline V gene (reference sequence). CDR3 nucleotide sequence: TGTGCCAGCAGTTTAAGAGGGACAGGGGGCAACAATGAGCAGTTCTTC. Protein product: CASSLRGTGGNNEQFF.

This rearrangement joins TRBV7-3 to TRBJ2-1; TRBD2 aligns across 9 bases. V gave up 6 bases and J gave up 4 bases; unmatched junction bases: 13. This CDR3 contains 17 residues. Per germline, CDR1 SGHTA and CDR2 FQGTGA. The CDR3, as DNA: TGTGCCAGCAGTCCCCGACCGGGACTAGCCTTATACAATGAGCAGTTCTTC. Amino acids: CASSPRPGLALYNEQFF.

This clonotype was seen many times. The chain combines TRBV5-1 with TRBJ1-2; tentative D call: TRBD1 (5 bases). V was trimmed by 4 bases and J by 4 bases, leaving 26 bases between them. Germline V gene sequence: CDR1 SGHRS, CDR2 YFSETQ. The CDR3 runs to 18 residues. In DNA form, the CDR3 reads TGCGCCAGCAGCACCAACCCAGGGACCAATGTGATGACCTATGGCTACACCTTC. Residues: CASSTNPGTNVMTYGYTF.